This passage covers 32 T cell receptor beta chains from one sample sequenced in a study of cytomegalovirus exposure and HLA in healthy donors. Primers for the PCR totalled 60 Vbeta and 13 Jbeta. The table came from immunoSEQ multiplex PCR; TCRdb's copy has only in-frame clones and leaves some out. The sample includes 200,000 to 250,000 clones, 70% to 90% of them seen just once. Sequenced sample: PBMCs. The receptors shown here come from a young man in good health and CMV-seronegative.

The V call is TRBV27, the J call TRBJ1-6; 8 nucleotides agree with TRBD1. Germline CDR1 and CDR2: MNHEY and SMNVEV (reference sequence). The CDR3 consists of 18 residues. V trimming: 4 bases; J trimming: 1 base; junction bases outside the gene matches: 9. The CDR3 coding sequence is TGTGCCAGCAGTTCCCTTTTCCGGGACAGGTCCTATAATTCACCCCTCCACTTT. It encodes CASSSLFRDRSYNSPLHF.

The V gene is TRBV27, the J gene TRBJ1-6; possible D gene TRBD1, 5 bases. The ends were cut back, 6 bases at V and 14 bases at J, with 17 bases in the middle. CDR3 length equals 13 residues. CDR1 is MNHEY and CDR2 is SMNVEV in the germline V gene (reference sequence). CDR3 sequence reads: CASRLDSSPSLHF. The CDR3, as DNA: TGTGCCAGCAGGCTAGACAGTTCCCCATCCCTCCACTTT.

The chain links TRBV5-5 to TRBJ1-1; D unclear. Germline CDR1 reads SGHKS; CDR2 reads YYEKEE (reference sequence). The V gene lost 2 bases and the J gene lost 2 bases, with 7 bases spanning the gap. This CDR3 has 13 amino acids. The DNA of the CDR3 is TGTGCCAGCAGCTTAGGAGTAAACACTGAAGCTTTCTTT. This codes for CASSLGVNTEAFF.

This chain connects TRBV4-1 to TRBJ1-3, with TRBD1 matching 9 bases. In germline, CDR1 is MGHRA, CDR2 YSYEKL. This CDR3 is 15 amino acids long. J was trimmed by 6 bases and V by 1 base; bases with no gene match: 4. The CDR3 protein is CASSQGGTGLNTIYF. CDR3 nucleotide sequence: TGCGCCAGCAGCCAAGGTGGGACAGGGTTAAACACCATATATTTT.

This chain uses TRBV9 with TRBJ1-3; D is possibly TRBD1 (6 bases). This CDR3 is built from 17 residues. The V and J ends lost 0 bases and 4 bases respectively, with 17 bases between them. Germline V gene lookup returns CDR1 SGDLS and CDR2 YYNGEE. The CDR3 nucleotides are TGTGCCAGCAGCGTAGATTCTTCGGGGGGGCGAGGAAACACCATATATTTT. It is translated as CASSVDSSGGRGNTIYF.

J is TRBJ2-1 and V is TRBV6-6, with 9 bases matching TRBD2. J gave up 1 base and V 6 bases, and 7 bases lay outside the gene matches. The germline gives CDR1 MNHNY, CDR2 SVGAGI (reference sequence). The CDR3 length is 16 residues. The CDR3 bases are TGTGCCAGCAGAAGCCTAAGCGGGGGGTCCTACAATGAGCAGTTCTTC. It specifies CASRSLSGGSYNEQFF.

The chain combines TRBV7-6 with TRBJ2-7; D possibly corresponds to TRBD2 (6 bases). This CDR3 has 14 amino acids. V lost 7 bases, J lost 6 bases, and 19 bases lay in between. The germline V gene encodes CDR1 SGHVS and CDR2 FNYEAQ. The CDR3 is CASTPLRGAGEQYF. As DNA, the CDR3 is TGTGCCAGCACCCCTTTGAGGGGAGCGGGCGAGCAGTACTTC.

The J gene is TRBJ1-3, the V gene TRBV28; 9 bases are shared with TRBD1. This CDR3 comprises 19 residues. The germline CDR1 and CDR2 sequences are MDHEN and SYDVKM. The V segment lost 6 bases and the J segment 8 bases; nucleotides outside the gene matches: 23. The CDR3 here is CASSPVVHGTGKSRYTIYF. DNA for the CDR3: TGTGCCAGCAGCCCTGTCGTACACGGGACAGGGAAAAGTCGATACACCATATATTTT.

V is TRBV4-1 and J is TRBJ2-2; 12 bases match TRBD2. V trimming: 6 bases; J trimming: 4 bases; junction bases outside the gene matches: 21. CDR1 and CDR2 from the germline V gene are MGHRA and YSYEKL. This CDR3 spans 21 amino acids. The CDR3 sequence: CASSGGRLAGAAEYFTGELFF. The CDR3 bases are TGCGCCAGCAGTGGAGGCCGACTAGCGGGGGCCGCGGAATATTTCACCGGGGAGCTGTTTTTT.

In its sample, this clone was seen once. The rearrangement joins TRBV19 to TRBJ2-5, with 10 bases lining up with TRBD1. This CDR3 spans 16 amino acids. Trimming cost V 2 bases and J 1 base; bases outside gene matches: 4. In germline, CDR1 is LNHDA, CDR2 SQIVND (reference sequence). The CDR3 DNA follows: TGTGCCAGTAGTATATCCGGGACAGGGGTCCAAGAGACCCAGTACTTC. It yields the protein CASSISGTGVQETQYF.

The chain combines TRBV7-9 with TRBJ2-3; possibly TRBD1 for D (5 bases). This CDR3 is built from 14 residues. Germline V gene sequence: CDR1 SEHNR, CDR2 FQNEAQ (reference sequence). V lost 1 base, J lost 2 bases, and 7 bases lay in between. The CDR3 DNA is TGTGCCAGCAGCTTAGACAGGAACACAGATACGCAGTATTTT. It specifies CASSLDRNTDTQYF. Supplemented by reference TRBV7-9 and TRBJ2-3, the full variable domain reads DTGVSQNPRHKITKRGQNVTFRCDPISEHNRLYWYRQTLGQGPEFLTYFQNEAQLEKSRLLSDRFSAERPKGSFSTLEIQRTEQGDSAMYLCASSLDRNTDTQYFGPGTRLTVL.

The genes are TRBV7-2 and TRBJ2-7; 14 nucleotides agree with TRBD2. CDR3 size: 17 residues. CDR1 and CDR2 from the germline V gene are SGHTA and FQGNSA. Trimming cost V 3 bases and J 1 base; bases outside gene matches: 5. The CDR3 coding sequence is TGTGCCAGCAGCTTCACGACTAGCGGGGGGGCGTCCTACGAGCAGTACTTC. It translates to CASSFTTSGGASYEQYF.

This chain links TRBV29-1 with TRBJ1-2, with 12 bases that match TRBD1. Unmatched junction bases numbered 3, after V lost 1 base and J lost 3 bases. The CDR3 length is 15 residues. Germline assignment: CDR1 SQVTM and CDR2 ANQGSEA. The CDR3 spells CSVEGGQGAYYGYTF. The CDR3 nucleotides read TGCAGCGTTGAAGGGGGACAGGGGGCTTACTATGGCTACACCTTC.

The genes are TRBV7-2 and TRBJ1-6; 8 bases line up with TRBD1. This CDR3 spans 16 amino acids. Germline CDR1 is SGHTA and CDR2 is FQGNSA. V was clipped by 5 bases and J by 9 bases; unmatched bases: 12. CDR3 sequence (DNA): TGTGCCAGCAGCACATCCCGGACAGGGCTGGGTTCACCCCTCCACTTT. This codes for CASSTSRTGLGSPLHF. The variable domain in full, with the rest retrieved from reference TRBV7-2 and TRBJ1-6, is GAGVSQSPSNKVTEKGKDVELRCDPISGHTALYWYRQSLGQGLEFLIYFQGNSAPDKSGLPSDRFSAERTGGSVSTLTIQRTQQEDSAVYLCASSTSRTGLGSPLHFGNGTRLTVT.

The chain carries TRBV28 and TRBJ1-5; D unclear. Between the trimmed V and J ends, which lost 6 bases and 6 bases, there was a span of 15 bases. The CDR3 loop spans 14 amino acids. Germline-derived CDR1 and CDR2 are MDHEN and SYDVKM. CDR3 residues: CASSGGEEFQPQHF. The CDR3 region has the DNA TGTGCCAGCAGCGGAGGAGAGGAGTTTCAGCCCCAGCATTTT.

This clone came up once. The CDR3 end shows no conserved phenylalanine or tryptophan, and so a read error is likely. Because the CDR3's place on the DNA is in doubt, the DNA is left out and the CDR3 is given as listed by TCRdb. This rearrangement joins TRBV28 to TRBJ1-1; TRBD1 reflects the table's D call only, with no check against the DNA. With termini counted, the CDR3 has 12 amino acids. CDR1 and CDR2 (germline): MDHEN, SYDVKM. The CDR3 sequence: CASTPDRGTTFS.

In its sample, this clone was seen a few times. The chain links TRBV7-3 to TRBJ2-4; TRBD1 matches 7 bases. CDR3 size: 16 residues. V dropped 5 bases and J dropped 0; count of bases not matched to a gene: 7. Germline V CDR1 and CDR2: SGHTA, FQGTGA. The CDR3 here is CASSRHRGLAKNIQYF. CDR3 nucleotide sequence: TGTGCCAGCAGCCGACACAGGGGATTAGCCAAAAACATTCAGTACTTC.

A few counts support this clone. The chain joins TRBV9 to TRBJ2-2; D gene ambiguous. The CDR3 is made up of 13 amino acids. Trimming cost V 1 base and J 5 bases, with 6 bases left between them. Germline V gene lookup returns CDR1 SGDLS and CDR2 YYNGEE. In DNA form, the CDR3 reads TGTGCCAGCAGCGTACCAGTAACCGGGGAGCTGTTTTTT. Translation gives CASSVPVTGELFF.

The V call is TRBV7-3, the J call TRBJ1-1; possibly TRBD1 for D (5 bases). The V gene's germline CDR1 is SGHTA and CDR2 FQGTGA. V shed 4 bases and J shed 1 base, with 7 bases lying between them. The CDR3 totals 13 residues. CDR3 protein: CASSSGQNTEAFF. Here the CDR3 DNA reads TGTGCCAGCAGCTCCGGACAGAACACTGAAGCTTTCTTT. The full variable domain, in which reference TRBV7-3 and TRBJ1-1 provide the parts outside the CDR3, is GAGVSQTPSNKVTEKGKYVELRCDPISGHTALYWYRQSLGQGPEFLIYFQGTGAADDSGLPNDRFFAVRPEGSVSTLKIQRTERGDSAVYLCASSSGQNTEAFFGQGTRLTVV.

This clone was seen many times. This chain uses TRBV25-1 with TRBJ1-1; D is uncertain. Trimming stripped 3 bases from V and 10 bases from J, with 12 bases between. Per the germline V gene, CDR1 is MGHDK and CDR2 is SYGVNS. This CDR3 is 12 amino acids long. CDR3 coding DNA: TGTGCCAGCAGTGAGATTCGGGGAGGAGCTTTCTTT. This encodes CASSEIRGGAFF.

The CDR3 DNA follows: TGTGCCAGCAGTTCGGACAGGGGATATGAAAAACTGTTTTTT. Its translation is CASSSDRGYEKLFF. V usage is TRBV2 and J usage is TRBJ1-4; 9 positions match TRBD1. This CDR3 has 14 amino acids. Unmatched junction bases numbered 4, after V lost 5 bases and J lost 6 bases. Germline V lookup: CDR1 SNHLY, CDR2 FYNNEI.

The V gene is TRBV28, the J gene TRBJ1-2, with 7 bases lining up with TRBD1. The CDR3 totals 13 residues. Germline values: CDR1 MDHEN, CDR2 SYDVKM. V was clipped by 5 bases and J by 4 bases; unmatched bases: 4. CDR3 sequence: CASSTGAPYGYTF. The CDR3 DNA follows: TGTGCCAGCAGTACAGGGGCGCCCTATGGCTACACCTTC.

This clone was counted only a few times. The chain couples TRBV7-8 to TRBJ1-6; D is unresolved. CDR1 and CDR2 from the germline V gene are SGHVS and FQNEAQ. The V end lost 6 bases, the J end lost 5 bases, and 11 bases lay between the germline ends. This CDR3 has 14 amino acids. In DNA form, the CDR3 reads TGTGCCAGCAGTCGTGCCCCGGATAATTCACCCCTCCACTTT. Protein product: CASSRAPDNSPLHF.

This chain links TRBV5-4 with TRBJ1-2; 10 bases line up with TRBD1. Germline loops: CDR1 SGHNT, CDR2 YYREEE (reference sequence). The V gene end was trimmed by 1 base and the J gene end by 7 bases; junction bases not matched to a gene: 13. This CDR3 is built from 17 residues. The CDR3 loop is CASSLSPGQGFGFGYTF. DNA for the CDR3: TGTGCCAGCAGCTTGTCCCCGGGACAGGGGTTCGGTTTTGGCTACACCTTC.

The chain joins TRBV19 to TRBJ2-7; D might be TRBD1 (5 bases). The V end was cut by 9 bases, the J end by 0 bases, with 15 bases between. Per germline, CDR1 LNHDA and CDR2 SQIVND (reference sequence). The CDR3 contains 14 residues. The CDR3 sequence is CASRAQAFSYEQYF. In DNA, the CDR3 is TGTGCCAGCCGAGCACAGGCTTTCTCCTACGAGCAGTACTTC. Full variable domain (missing parts from reference TRBV19 and TRBJ2-7): DGGITQSPKYLFRKEGQNVTLSCEQNLNHDAMYWYRQDPGQGLRLIYYSQIVNDFQKGDIAEGYSVSREKKESFPLTVTSAQKNPTAFYLCASRAQAFSYEQYFGPGTRLTVT.

V is TRBV5-4 and J is TRBJ1-6; 9 bases line up with TRBD1. Germline CDR1 is SGHNT and CDR2 is YYREEE (reference sequence). J gave up 8 bases and V 4 bases, and 1 base lay outside the gene matches. This CDR3 spans 13 amino acids. CDR3 loop: CASSGDRDSPLHF. CDR3 coding DNA: TGTGCCAGCAGCGGGGACAGGGATTCACCCCTCCACTTT.

The chain couples TRBV10-3 to TRBJ2-7; 8 bases align to TRBD2. Looked up from germline, CDR1 is ENHRY and CDR2 is SYGVKD. The CDR3 runs to 14 residues. Trimming cost V 4 bases and J 7 bases; bases outside gene matches: 9. The CDR3 is CAISASAGGEEQYF. The CDR3, as DNA: TGTGCCATCAGTGCCAGCGCGGGGGGCGAAGAGCAGTACTTC.

This chain connects TRBV11-2 to TRBJ1-1; possibly TRBD1 for D (5 bases). Germline V gene data show CDR1 as SGHAT and CDR2 as FQNNGV. CDR3 length equals 15 residues. Trimming took 5 bases from V and 4 from J, leaving 17 bases between them. The CDR3 is CASSLSTDPSTEAFF. In nucleotides, the CDR3 is TGTGCCAGCAGCCTATCGACAGACCCTTCCACTGAAGCTTTCTTT.

The chain has TRBV10-3 and TRBJ2-1; maybe TRBD2 (5 bases). Germline lookup yields CDR1 ENHRY and CDR2 SYGVKD. The CDR3 is 13 residues long. Trimming took 6 bases from V and 5 from J, leaving 11 bases between them. The DNA of the CDR3 is TGTGCCATCAGCACAGACGGGGACAATGAGCAGTTCTTC. It specifies CAISTDGDNEQFF.

The gene calls are TRBV10-3 and TRBJ2-7; possible D gene TRBD2, 6 bases. There are 14 residues in the CDR3. Trimming shortened V by 5 bases and J by 0 bases, and 11 bases separated the two germline ends. The germline CDR1 and CDR2 sequences are ENHRY and SYGVKD. CDR3 nucleotides: TGTGCCATCAGTCCCGGGACTTCCTCCTACGAGCAGTACTTC. Translation: CAISPGTSSYEQYF.

This clone was seen just once. The CDR3 nucleotides read TGTGCTACCCGGGGGATGCAGGGACGACCTTTATACGAGCAGTACTTC. It is translated as CATRGMQGRPLYEQYF. The rearrangement joins TRBV7-7 to TRBJ2-5, with D tentatively TRBD2 (6 bases). Gene TRBJ2-7 matches the end of the DNA better, so the J call may be wrong. Germline V gene lookup returns CDR1 SSHAT and CDR2 FNYEAQ (reference sequence). The CDR3 length is 16 residues.

Regarding this clone: A junction end diverges from the germline sequence, so it may reflect a read error. The genes are TRBV6-1 and TRBJ1-1; the D gene is possibly TRBD1 (5 bases). The CDR3 sequence is 12 residues long. CDR1 and CDR2 from the germline V gene are MNHNS and SASEGT. The CDR3 sequence: CASSEAVAEQEF. In DNA, the CDR3 is TGTGCCAGCAGTGAAGCAGTTGCGGAACAGGAATTT.